The rows below give T cell receptor beta chains drawn from one sample of a study of early stage breast cancer tumors. The method was immunoSEQ multiplex PCR; TCRdb's version includes in-frame clones alone and lacks a portion of them. This table holds over 7,000 clones, roughly 80% found once. The sequenced sample was normal breast tissue next to the tumor. The receptor set was obtained from a person in their sixties with breast cancer. CDR3s include the opening cysteine and the closing phenylalanine or tryptophan. The D gene is left open where the match is weak. Rows give clone size only sometimes, using once, few, many, or a class for an expanded clone.

TRBV12-5	TRBD2	.	18	TRBJ2-1	CASGLVPYGLAGRGEQFF	TGTGCTAGTGGTTTGGTCCCCTATGGACTAGCAGGGCGGGGTGAGCAGTTCTTC
TRBV21-1	.	.	15	TRBJ1-2	CASSPSGARGNGYTF	TGTGCCAGCAGCCCGAGTGGGGCCAGGGGGAATGGCTACACCTTC
TRBV7-3	TRBD2	.	14	TRBJ2-1	CASSLTSGVGEQFF	TGTGCCAGCAGCTTAACTAGCGGGGTAGGTGAGCAGTTCTTC
TRBV10-3	TRBD1	.	13	TRBJ1-2	CAIRPGGPYGYTF	TGTGCCATCAGACCAGGGGGACCTTATGGCTACACCTTC
TRBV2	TRBD2	.	16	TRBJ2-3	CASSDPLAGGVDTQYF	TGTGCCAGCAGTGATCCCCTAGCGGGAGGAGTGGATACGCAGTATTTT
TRBV10-3	.	.	13	TRBJ1-1	CAISEYGQSGAFF	TGTGCCATCAGTGAATATGGACAGTCGGGTGCTTTCTTT
TRBV6-1	.	.	14	TRBJ2-2	CAISDRTNTGELFF	TGTGCCATCTCGGACCGAACGAACACCGGGGAGCTGTTTTTT
TRBV29-1	TRBD1	.	14	TRBJ2-1	CSVPGTGNNLEQFF	TGCAGCGTCCCCGGGACAGGGAATAATCTGGAGCAGTTCTTC
TRBV25-1	.	.	15	TRBJ1-1	CASSPWTARGTEAFF	TGTGCCAGCAGCCCGTGGACAGCCCGAGGCACTGAAGCTTTCTTT
TRBV28	TRBD2	medium-sized	15	TRBJ2-7	CASSEGLAGYREQYF	TGTGCCAGCAGTGAAGGGCTAGCGGGATACCGCGAGCAGTACTTC